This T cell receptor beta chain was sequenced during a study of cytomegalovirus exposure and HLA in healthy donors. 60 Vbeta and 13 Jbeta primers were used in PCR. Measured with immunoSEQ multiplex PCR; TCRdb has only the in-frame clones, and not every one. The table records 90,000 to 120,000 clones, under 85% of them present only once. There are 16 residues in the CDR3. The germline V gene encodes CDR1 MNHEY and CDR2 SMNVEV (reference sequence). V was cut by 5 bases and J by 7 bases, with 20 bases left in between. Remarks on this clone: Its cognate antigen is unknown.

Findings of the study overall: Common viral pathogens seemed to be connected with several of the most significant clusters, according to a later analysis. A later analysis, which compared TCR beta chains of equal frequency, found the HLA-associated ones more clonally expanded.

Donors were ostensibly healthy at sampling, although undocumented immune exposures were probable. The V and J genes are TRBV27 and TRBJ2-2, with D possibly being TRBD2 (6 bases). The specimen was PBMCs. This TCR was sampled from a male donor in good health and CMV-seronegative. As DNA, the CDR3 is TGTGCCAGCAGTCCTAGACTAGATCGTCGTGGCGGGGAGCTGTTTTTT. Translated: CASSPRLDRRGGELFF.